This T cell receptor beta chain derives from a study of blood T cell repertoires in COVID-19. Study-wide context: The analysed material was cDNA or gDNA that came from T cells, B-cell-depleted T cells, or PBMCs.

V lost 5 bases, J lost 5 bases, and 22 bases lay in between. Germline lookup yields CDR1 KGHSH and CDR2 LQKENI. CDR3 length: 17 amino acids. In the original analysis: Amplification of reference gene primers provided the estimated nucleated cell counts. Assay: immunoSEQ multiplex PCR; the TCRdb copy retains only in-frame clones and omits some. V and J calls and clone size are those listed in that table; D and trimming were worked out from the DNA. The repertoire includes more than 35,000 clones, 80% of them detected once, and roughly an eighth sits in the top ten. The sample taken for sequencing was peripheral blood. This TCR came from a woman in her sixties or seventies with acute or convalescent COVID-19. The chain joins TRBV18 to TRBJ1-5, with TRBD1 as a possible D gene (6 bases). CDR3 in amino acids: CASSSSSPGGLDQPQHF. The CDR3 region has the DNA TGTGCCAGCTCATCTTCCTCCCCCGGGGGGCTGGATCAGCCCCAGCATTTT.